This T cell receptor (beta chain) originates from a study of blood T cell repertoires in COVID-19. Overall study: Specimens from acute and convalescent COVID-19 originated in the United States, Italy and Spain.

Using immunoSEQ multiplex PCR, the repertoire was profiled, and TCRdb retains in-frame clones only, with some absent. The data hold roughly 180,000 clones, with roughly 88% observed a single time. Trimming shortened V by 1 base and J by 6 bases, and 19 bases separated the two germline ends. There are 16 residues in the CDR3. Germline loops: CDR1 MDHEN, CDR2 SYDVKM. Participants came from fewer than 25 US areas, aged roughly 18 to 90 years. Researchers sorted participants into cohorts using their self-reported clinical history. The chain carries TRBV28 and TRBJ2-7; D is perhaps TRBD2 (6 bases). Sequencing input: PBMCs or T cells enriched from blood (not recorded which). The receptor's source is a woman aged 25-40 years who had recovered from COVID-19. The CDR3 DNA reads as TGTGCCAGCAGTTTATTTAGTGGAGGGAGTAAAGGCGAGCAGTACTTC. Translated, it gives CASSLFSGGSKGEQYF.